This entry describes one T cell receptor beta chain. This record belongs to a study of T-cell memory formation after mild COVID-19. Using its own MiXCR run on the 5' RACE reads, TCRdb lists one record per CDR3 protein. The sample has approximately 400,000 distinct CDR3 sequences, approximately 25% seen once. CDR1 LGHDT and CDR2 YNNKEL come from the germline V gene (reference sequence). The ends were cut back, 5 bases at V and 4 bases at J, with 11 bases in the middle. The CDR3 consists of 13 residues. The receptor comes from an adult woman who had mild COVID-19 (a few samples of this study predate the infection). Cell type and time point are not known. V gene TRBV3-1 combines with J gene TRBJ1-2; D uncertain. Source material: PBMCs or a T cell subset sorted from them (not recorded which). The CDR3 DNA reads as TGTGCCAGCAGCTATACAGAATTCTATGGCTACACCTTC. This sequence encodes CASSYTEFYGYTF.